A single T cell receptor beta chain is shown here with its context. The sample comes from a study of sequential checkpoint blockade in melanoma. About the study: Patients were randomized 1:1 to nivolumab-then-ipilimumab or ipilimumab-then-nivolumab first-line. Both treatment sequences were followed by maintenance nivolumab.

Clones were sequenced by immunoSEQ multiplex PCR, and TCRdb holds only the in-frame ones, with some missing. The repertoire has some 10,000 clones, roughly 72% of them found once; the top ten carry under 45%. This CDR3 contains 14 residues. Germline lookup yields CDR1 GTSNPN and CDR2 SVGIG (reference sequence). Unmatched junction bases numbered 12, after V lost 0 bases and J lost 11 bases. Indicated treatment: randomized to nivolumab then ipilimumab (arm A) or the reverse (arm B). None of the patients previously received DNA-damaging chemotherapy. From thawed PBMCs, live CD3+CD8+ cells negative for CD19 and CD56 were sorted.

The sample here was CD8+ T cells sorted from blood (inferred from file names), taken from a patient given nivolumab and ipilimumab in sequence. This sequence originates from a human donor with melanoma. The rearrangement uses TRBV30 and TRBJ2-5; TRBD2 matches 7 bases. This CDR3 reads CAWSVLGRGREQYF. The CDR3 DNA follows: TGTGCCTGGAGTGTACTAGGTCGAGGGAGGGAGCAGTACTTC.